Sequencing of this T cell receptor beta chain was carried out in a study of vaccination and CD4 T cells after COVID-19. At the level of the study: Researchers treated cells with overlapping spike peptides taken from SARS-CoV-2, HCoV-NL63, HCoV-OC43 and HCoV-229E.

Remarks on this clonotype: The antigen remains undetermined.

Documented treatment: roughly 11-day PBMC culture with coronavirus spike peptide pools or control peptides (ViraFEST assay). It was with about 9.5 IU/ml IL-2 and approximately 10 ug/ml peptide pools that 1.5 million to 2.5 million PBMCs per well were cultured. This CDR3 comprises 14 residues. The V gene's germline CDR1 is MNHNS and CDR2 SASEGT. Trimming took off 7 bases at V and 0 bases at J, with 10 bases between the two ends. Scientists ran DNA taken from cultured CD4+ T cells through the Oncomine TCR Beta short-read assay for sequencing. TCRdb re-derived calls from the PCR reads in MiXCR, one entry per CDR3 protein. The profile shows more than 12,000 distinct CDR3 sequences, 34% of them singletons.

This TCR derives from a human donor with COVID-19. The chain links TRBV6-1 to TRBJ1-5; D uncertain. The sequenced material came from cultured CD4+ T cells from blood. The CDR3 DNA reads as TGTGCCAGCACAGAGTCGGATAGCAATCAGCCCCAGCATTTT. Translated: CASTESDSNQPQHF.